Included here is one TCR beta chain sequence, with context. The sample belongs to a study of blood T cell repertoires in COVID-19. About the research overall: Italy, Spain and the United States were the sources of the convalescent and acute COVID-19 samples. Sources were T cells, B-cell-depleted T cells, or PBMCs; the material itself was cDNA or gDNA.

Under the authors' procedure: By means of reference gene primer amplification, nucleated cell counts were estimated. TCRdb keeps only in-frame clones here, not all; method: immunoSEQ multiplex PCR. The V and J calls and clone size come from that table; D and trimming were worked out from the DNA. The sample lists over 25,000 clones, over 75% occurring once. The material sequenced was peripheral blood. This clonotype was sampled from a human donor in a cohort sampled during active COVID-19.

The CDR3 DNA is TGTGCCAGCAGCTTAGCTCTCAATGAGCAGTTCTTC. This encodes CASSLALNEQFF. The V call is TRBV7-6, the J call TRBJ2-1; no reliable D call. V was clipped by 0 bases and J by 6 bases, with 3 bases between them. The length of the CDR3 is 12 residues. Germline lookup yields CDR1 SGHVS and CDR2 FNYEAQ.